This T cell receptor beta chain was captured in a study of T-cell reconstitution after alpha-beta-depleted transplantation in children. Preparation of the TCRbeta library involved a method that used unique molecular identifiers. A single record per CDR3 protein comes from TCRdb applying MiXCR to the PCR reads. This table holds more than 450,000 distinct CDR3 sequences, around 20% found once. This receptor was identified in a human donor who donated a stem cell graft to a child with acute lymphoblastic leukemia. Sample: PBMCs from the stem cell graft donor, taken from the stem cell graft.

This CDR3 reads CASSYSIAGNGETQYF. The DNA of the CDR3 is TGTGCCAGCAGTTATAGCATCGCGGGAAACGGAGAGACCCAGTACTTC. The V and J genes are TRBV6-5 and TRBJ2-5, with D perhaps matching TRBD2 (6 bases). CDR1 and CDR2 from the germline V gene are MNHEY and SVGAGI. V lost 3 bases and J 4 bases, leaving 18 bases between the germline ends. The CDR3 extends over 16 amino acids.